This record covers a single TCR beta chain. This CDR3 region has 16 residues. The trim removed 5 bases at V and 4 bases at J, leaving 12 bases unmatched. Germline CDR1 and CDR2: SNHLY and FYNNEI. The data are from a study of blood T cell repertoires in COVID-19. Looking at the study overall: From the United States, Italy and Spain came samples of acute and convalescent COVID-19.

Per the authors' pipeline: From reference gene primer amplification, estimates of nucleated cell counts were derived. Profiling relied on immunoSEQ multiplex PCR, and the TCRdb table lists in-frame clones only, not all of them. V, J and clone size reflect that table, while D and trimming were determined from the DNA. The sample records about 200,000 clones, 80% to 95% being singletons. The chain links TRBV2 to TRBJ2-3; the match to TRBD2 covers 7 bases. Sequences were obtained from peripheral blood. This receptor was obtained from a man aged 50 or older with acute or convalescent COVID-19. The CDR3 bases are TGTGCCAGCAGTTCCAGACAGAGGGGAGGGTCAGATACGCAGTATTTT. It yields the protein CASSSRQRGGSDTQYF.